Shown below are 10 T cell receptor beta chains from a single sample sequenced in a study of blood T cell repertoires in COVID-19. Some clones are missing from TCRdb's copy, which holds only in-frame ones; the method was immunoSEQ multiplex PCR. Here the sample spans about 130,000 clones, approximately 85% being singletons. The sequenced sample consisted of peripheral blood. The receptors stem from a man aged 80 or over with active or convalescent COVID-19.

The chain employs TRBV2 and TRBJ2-5; 7 bases fit TRBD1. CDR1 is SNHLY and CDR2 is FYNNEI in the germline V gene. The CDR3 runs 13 residues. Trimming took 7 bases from V and 6 from J; bases not matched to a gene: 8. CDR3 sequence reads: CASIPDRSQTQYF. DNA for the CDR3: TGTGCCAGCATTCCGGACAGGTCCCAGACCCAGTACTTC.

The chain couples TRBV7-2 to TRBJ1-5; no clear D. Between the trimmed V and J ends, which lost 2 bases and 2 bases, there was a span of 19 bases. Germline CDR1 reads SGHTA; CDR2 reads FQGNSA. This CDR3 spans 18 amino acids. DNA for the CDR3: TGTGCCAGCAGCTTAAGGATCCGAGGCCCGGAGGGCAATCAGCCCCAGCATTTT. Translating it yields CASSLRIRGPEGNQPQHF.

V is TRBV3-1 (or the pseudogene TRBV3-2) and J is TRBJ2-7; 7 bases line up with TRBD2. Looked up from germline, CDR1 is LGHDT and CDR2 is YNNKEL (reference sequence). The CDR3 is made up of 11 amino acids. The trim removed 8 bases at V and 7 bases at J, leaving 5 bases unmatched. The CDR3, as DNA: TGTGCCAGCCGGGGAGCGGGGGAGCAGTACTTC. This gives the protein CASRGAGEQYF.

The chain is built from TRBV7-2 and TRBJ2-1, with 7 bases lining up with TRBD2. The CDR3 covers 15 residues. Germline CDR1 SGHTA, CDR2 FQGNSA. V shed 5 bases and J 4 bases; nucleotides not matched to a gene: 8. CDR3 loop: CASSVSGIRYNEQFF. CDR3 DNA: TGTGCCAGCAGCGTAAGCGGGATCAGATACAATGAGCAGTTCTTC.

V gene TRBV3-1 (or the pseudogene TRBV3-2) combines with J gene TRBJ1-5, with D perhaps TRBD1 (5 bases). Germline-derived CDR1 and CDR2 are LGHDT and YNNKEL (reference sequence). V lost 3 bases and J 6 bases, leaving 12 bases between the germline ends. The CDR3 consists of 14 residues. CDR3 region: CASSQTGEGQPQHF. As DNA, the CDR3 is TGTGCCAGCAGCCAGACGGGGGAGGGTCAGCCCCAGCATTTT.

V and J are TRBV6-6 and TRBJ2-7; D remains ambiguous. CDR1 is MNHNY and CDR2 is SVGAGI in the germline V gene (reference sequence). This CDR3 region has 12 residues. V lost 2 bases to trimming and J lost 6 bases, with 8 bases between them. The CDR3: CASSYQFSEQYF. The DNA of the CDR3 is TGTGCCAGCAGTTACCAGTTTTCCGAGCAGTACTTC.

This clone appeared a single time. This chain links TRBV30 with TRBJ2-3; TRBD2 matches 11 bases. CDR1 and CDR2 (germline): GTSNPN, SVGIG (reference sequence). V lost 1 base to trimming and J lost 2 bases; unmatched junction nucleotides: 2. The CDR3 totals 15 residues. The CDR3 region has the DNA TGTGCCTGGAGTGAACTAGCGGGAGACACAGATACGCAGTATTTT. Translation: CAWSELAGDTDTQYF.

The chain recombines TRBV3-1 (or the pseudogene TRBV3-2) with TRBJ2-5, with no clear D. Trimming cost V 0 bases and J 5 bases, with 7 bases left between them. Germline CDR1 LGHDT, CDR2 YNNKEL (reference sequence). This CDR3 spans 13 amino acids. The CDR3 is CASSQDPVETQYF. The CDR3 DNA follows: TGTGCCAGCAGCCAAGACCCTGTGGAGACCCAGTACTTC.

The rearrangement joins TRBV5-1 to TRBJ1-1; a weak D match, TRBD1 (5 bases). CDR3 length: 13 amino acids. V gave up 2 bases and J gave up 3 bases, with 8 bases separating them. Germline CDR1 and CDR2: SGHRS and YFSETQ. The CDR3: CASSFQGDTEAFF. CDR3 DNA: TGCGCCAGCAGCTTTCAGGGCGACACTGAAGCTTTCTTT.

The V and J genes are TRBV4-3 and TRBJ1-2; 7 bases agree with TRBD1. With V trimmed by 3 bases and J by 7 bases, 5 bases remained unmatched. The CDR3 is 13 amino acids. In germline, CDR1 is LGHNA, CDR2 YSLEER. The CDR3 spells CASSHDRARGYTF. DNA of the CDR3: TGCGCCAGCAGCCACGACAGGGCACGTGGCTACACCTTC.